This entry lists 24 T cell receptor beta chains sequenced from one sample in a study of OX40 agonist ivuxolimab in advanced cancers. Sequencing was performed with immunoSEQ multiplex PCR; in TCRdb, only in-frame clones are kept and a portion is missing. The sample includes about 79,000 clones, roughly 89% of them seen just once. Sequenced material: CD4+ or CD8+ T cells sorted from blood, taken in a trial of the OX40 agonist ivuxolimab. The receptors come from an adult with an advanced solid tumor such as melanoma, head and neck, liver or kidney cancer.

The chain recombines TRBV16 with TRBJ2-4; a weak D match, TRBD2 (5 bases). Germline-derived CDR1 and CDR2 are KGHSY and FQNENV. Deletions cut 2 bases from V and 8 bases from J, with 19 bases between. CDR3 length: 16 amino acids. The CDR3 loop is CASSQVGKGPGDIQYF. The CDR3 DNA reads TGTGCCAGCAGCCAAGTTGGTAAAGGTCCCGGGGACATTCAGTACTTC.

The chain joins TRBV10-2 to TRBJ2-1, with D perhaps assigned TRBD1 or TRBD2 (5 bases each). Germline values: CDR1 WSHSY, CDR2 SAAADI. The CDR3 is 13 amino acids. The germline V and J ends were trimmed by 6 bases and 6 bases, with 12 bases remaining between them. The CDR3 coding sequence is TGCGCCAGCAGACTAGACAGCCCCAATGAGCAGTTCTTC. Protein product: CASRLDSPNEQFF.

The V call is TRBV6-1, the J call TRBJ1-4, with a tentative D call TRBD1 (6 bases). Germline-derived CDR1 and CDR2 are MNHNS and SASEGT. The CDR3 consists of 17 residues. Trimming pared 1 base from V and 0 bases from J, leaving 12 bases between. This chain's CDR3 is CASSEDRERATNEKLFF. The CDR3 nucleotides are TGTGCCAGCAGTGAAGACAGGGAGAGGGCAACTAATGAAAAACTGTTTTTT.

The rearrangement joins TRBV7-8 to TRBJ2-7, with D perhaps matching TRBD2 (5 bases). V was pared by 2 bases and J by 2 bases, with 13 bases between. The CDR3 runs to 15 residues. CDR1 is SGHVS and CDR2 is FQNEAQ in the germline V gene. The chain's CDR3 is CASSLIRLAPYEQYF. The CDR3 DNA reads TGTGCCAGCAGCTTAATCCGTCTAGCCCCCTACGAGCAGTACTTC. The full variable domain, completed using reference TRBV7-8 and TRBJ2-7, is GAGVSQSPRYKVAKRGQDVALRCDPISGHVSLFWYQQALGQGPEFLTYFQNEAQLDKSGLPSDRFFAERPEGSVSTLKIQRTQQEDSAVYLCASSLIRLAPYEQYFGPGTRLTVT.

V gene TRBV5-1 combines with J gene TRBJ1-1; D remains ambiguous. Between the trimmed V and J ends, which lost 2 bases and 3 bases, there was a span of 8 bases. CDR3 length: 13 amino acids. The germline CDR1 and CDR2 sequences are SGHRS and YFSETQ. The chain's CDR3 is CASSLTGYTEAFF. Here the CDR3 DNA reads TGCGCCAGCAGCTTAACGGGCTACACTGAAGCTTTCTTT.

The V call is TRBV6-6, the J call TRBJ2-5, with D possibly matching TRBD1 (5 bases). The CDR3 runs to 14 residues. The germline V gene has CDR1 MNHNY and CDR2 SVGAGI (reference sequence). Trimming removed 5 bases at V and 2 bases at J, with 12 bases between. Here the CDR3 reads CASSASTAQETQYF. The CDR3 DNA sequence: TGTGCCAGCAGTGCATCGACAGCTCAAGAGACCCAGTACTTC.

To note about this clone: This same CDR3 is encoded by further DNA sequences in the sample. The rearrangement uses TRBV6-5 and TRBJ2-7; D remains unclear. Trimming stripped 2 bases from V and 7 bases from J, with 12 bases between. The CDR3 consists of 13 residues. Germline CDR1 MNHEY, CDR2 SVGAGI. CDR3 coding DNA: TGTGCCAGCAGTTACGGCGCAGGCGGAGAGCAGTACTTC. Its translation: CASSYGAGGEQYF.

The V and J genes are TRBV2 and TRBJ2-2; the D is unclear. Germline loops: CDR1 SNHLY, CDR2 FYNNEI. The CDR3 contains 12 residues. The V end was cut by 7 bases, the J end by 2 bases, with 5 bases between. The CDR3, as DNA: TGTGCCAGCAAAAAAAACACCGGGGAGCTGTTTTTT. Protein: CASKKNTGELFF.

The DNA for the CDR3 is TGTGCCAGCAGCCTAGGGGACAAAGGATTATACGAGCAGTACTTC. It codes for CASSLGDKGLYEQYF. This chain joins TRBV7-9 and TRBJ2-7, with D possibly being TRBD1 (6 bases). The germline V gene has CDR1 SEHNR and CDR2 FQNEAQ (reference sequence). V was pared by 5 bases and J by 4 bases, with 18 bases between. The CDR3 runs to 15 residues.

The chain couples TRBV7-6 to TRBJ2-7; D not certain. Germline values: CDR1 SGHVS, CDR2 FNYEAQ. The V gene lost 4 bases and the J gene lost 4 bases, with 8 bases spanning the gap. This CDR3 comprises 12 residues. CDR3 region: CASSSRRYEQYF. CDR3 sequence (DNA): TGTGCCAGCAGCTCCCGCCGGTACGAGCAGTACTTC.

This chain links TRBV7-9 with TRBJ1-2; no clear D. V lost 7 bases, J lost 7 bases, and 10 bases lay in between. CDR3 length equals 11 residues. The germline V gene has CDR1 SEHNR and CDR2 FQNEAQ (reference sequence). CDR3 protein: CASNPETGYTF. CDR3 nucleotide sequence: TGTGCCAGCAACCCAGAGACTGGCTACACCTTC.

This clone was counted only a few times. This chain joins TRBV2 and TRBJ2-3; maybe TRBD2 (5 bases). V was pared by 5 bases and J by 3 bases, with 9 bases between. The CDR3 spans 13 residues. Germline CDR1 is SNHLY and CDR2 is FYNNEI. CDR3 in DNA: TGTGCCAGCAGTCAGCGGTTTACAGATACGCAGTATTTT. Its translation is CASSQRFTDTQYF.

The rearrangement joins TRBV28 to TRBJ2-7, with D possibly being TRBD1 or TRBD2 (10 bases each). The CDR3 sequence is 13 residues long. Per germline, CDR1 MDHEN and CDR2 SYDVKM. V lost 5 bases and J lost 12, with 20 bases in between. CDR3 DNA: TGTGCCAGCAGTCCCACTAGCGGGACAGGGGTGTACTTC. Translating gives CASSPTSGTGVYF.

The chain joins TRBV5-1 to TRBJ1-1; maybe TRBD1 (5 bases). V lost 4 bases and J lost 1, with 11 bases in between. This CDR3 contains 14 residues. Germline CDR1 reads SGHRS; CDR2 reads YFSETQ. The CDR3 here is CASSPGDGNTEAFF. CDR3 sequence (DNA): TGCGCCAGCAGCCCCGGGGACGGGAACACTGAAGCTTTCTTT.

V gene TRBV5-5 combines with J gene TRBJ1-2; D gene uncertain. V was trimmed by 3 bases and J by 1 base, leaving 16 bases between them. The CDR3 contains 16 residues. CDR1 is SGHKS and CDR2 is YYEKEE in the germline V gene (reference sequence). DNA for the CDR3: TGTGCCAGCAGCTCATCAATTCAGACAATTAACTATGGCTACACCTTC. Its protein is CASSSSIQTINYGYTF.

The genes are TRBV7-3 and TRBJ2-1, with TRBD2 matching over 8 bases. The CDR3 is 17 amino acids. Germline CDR1 reads SGHTA; CDR2 reads FQGTGA. The J segment lost 2 bases and the V segment lost 1 base, leaving 7 bases of the junction unmatched. CDR3 bases: TGTGCCAGCAGCTTAAGTGTCCGACTAGCGCCCTACAATGAGCAGTTCTTC. Amino acid sequence: CASSLSVRLAPYNEQFF. Using reference TRBV7-3 and TRBJ2-1 for the parts outside the CDR3, the full variable domain is GAGVSQTPSNKVTEKGKYVELRCDPISGHTALYWYRQSLGQGPEFLIYFQGTGAADDSGLPNDRFFAVRPEGSVSTLKIQRTERGDSAVYLCASSLSVRLAPYNEQFFGPGTRLTVL.

The chain uses TRBV5-4 and TRBJ2-7; 11 nucleotides agree with TRBD1. CDR1 and CDR2 from the germline V gene are SGHNT and YYREEE (reference sequence). This CDR3 contains 16 residues. Losses at the gene ends were 3 bases for V and 7 bases for J; bases not matched to a gene: 12. In nucleotides, the CDR3 is TGTGCCAGCAGCTCCGGAAGGACAGGGGGCACGTGGGAGCAGTACTTC. Residues: CASSSGRTGGTWEQYF.

This clone occurred a few times. The chain links TRBV7-8 to TRBJ1-3; the D gene is possibly TRBD1 (5 bases). The CDR3 loop spans 16 amino acids. Trimming cost V 0 bases and J 0 bases, with 9 bases left between them. In germline, CDR1 is SGHVS, CDR2 FQNEAQ. CDR3 residues: CASSLAQGFSGNTIYF. The DNA for the CDR3 is TGTGCCAGCAGCTTAGCGCAGGGCTTCTCTGGAAACACCATATATTTT.

V and J are TRBV30 and TRBJ1-2, with no clear D. V gave up 5 bases and J gave up 0 bases, with 10 bases separating them. There are 13 residues in the CDR3. The germline CDR1 and CDR2 sequences are GTSNPN and SVGIG (reference sequence). The CDR3 loop is CAWHNGANYGYTF. The CDR3 nucleotides are TGTGCCTGGCACAACGGAGCTAACTATGGCTACACCTTC.

The chain combines TRBV6-1 with TRBJ2-3; D is possibly TRBD1 (6 bases). Germline-derived CDR1 and CDR2 are MNHNS and SASEGT. This CDR3 contains 14 residues. V lost 7 bases and J lost 0, with 11 bases in between. This chain's CDR3 is CASTDRSSTDTQYF. In DNA form, the CDR3 reads TGTGCCAGCACCGACAGGTCTAGCACAGATACGCAGTATTTT.

This chain links TRBV5-3 with TRBJ1-5, with TRBD1 as a possible D gene (6 bases). TRBV5-3 is known as an ORF, though its function is uncertain. V lost 8 bases, J lost 10 bases, and 16 bases lay in between. The CDR3 consists of 12 residues. The DNA of the CDR3 is TGTGCCAGCAGCCCGGGGGGCGGCCCCCAGCATTTT. It translates to CASSPGGGPQHF.

This CDR3 reads CASSPALEWSYGYTF. CDR3 nucleotide sequence: TGTGCCAGCAGCCCAGCCCTGGAGTGGAGCTATGGCTACACCTTC. The V and J genes are TRBV7-9 and TRBJ1-2, with unresolved D. The CDR3 covers 15 residues. Trimming removed 5 bases from V and 4 bases from J, with 17 bases in between. Germline V lookup: CDR1 SEHNR, CDR2 FQNEAQ (reference sequence).

The rearrangement uses TRBV2 and TRBJ2-2, with 11 bases matching TRBD2. The CDR3 has 14 amino acids. The germline gives CDR1 SNHLY, CDR2 FYNNEI. The V and J ends lost 6 bases and 8 bases, in that order; junction bases with no gene match: 5. The CDR3 DNA reads TGTGCCAGCAGGACTAGCGGGATAGGAGGGGAGCTGTTTTTT. Translating it yields CASRTSGIGGELFF.

The chain employs TRBV25-1 and TRBJ2-2; D is undetermined. The ends were cut back, 5 bases at V and 7 bases at J, with 14 bases in the middle. CDR1 MGHDK and CDR2 SYGVNS come from the germline V gene. The CDR3 consists of 14 residues. The CDR3 region is CASSFLGPHGELFF. CDR3 nucleotides: TGTGCCAGCAGTTTTTTGGGTCCACACGGGGAGCTGTTTTTT.